Here is one T cell receptor (beta chain) with its context. The antigen is undetermined. The germline gene is not matched at one end of the junction; a read error may be the cause. CDR3 length: 12 amino acids. Germline V lookup: CDR1 SEHNR, CDR2 FQNEAQ (reference sequence). This sample was taken from a study of cytomegalovirus exposure and HLA in healthy donors. General study results and limits: Solely CMV serostatus was available to characterize immune exposure. Reports showed the classifier diagnosing cytomegalovirus status with high specificity and sensitivity. As a later analysis showed, several of the most significant clusters appeared to be linked to common viral pathogens.

The primer mix had 60 Vbeta and 13 Jbeta primers. Assay used: immunoSEQ multiplex PCR; TCRdb lists only in-frame clones, some missing. The top ten clones hold around 3% of a sample with around 150,000 clones, about three quarters of them seen once. The sequence derives from a woman aged 40 to 50 in good health and CMV-seropositive. This chain links TRBV7-9 with TRBJ2-7, with D hard to call. The sample taken for sequencing was PBMCs. The CDR3 coding sequence is TGTTCCAGCAGCTTAAACAGCTACGAGCAGTACTTC. Translating gives CSSSLNSYEQYF.